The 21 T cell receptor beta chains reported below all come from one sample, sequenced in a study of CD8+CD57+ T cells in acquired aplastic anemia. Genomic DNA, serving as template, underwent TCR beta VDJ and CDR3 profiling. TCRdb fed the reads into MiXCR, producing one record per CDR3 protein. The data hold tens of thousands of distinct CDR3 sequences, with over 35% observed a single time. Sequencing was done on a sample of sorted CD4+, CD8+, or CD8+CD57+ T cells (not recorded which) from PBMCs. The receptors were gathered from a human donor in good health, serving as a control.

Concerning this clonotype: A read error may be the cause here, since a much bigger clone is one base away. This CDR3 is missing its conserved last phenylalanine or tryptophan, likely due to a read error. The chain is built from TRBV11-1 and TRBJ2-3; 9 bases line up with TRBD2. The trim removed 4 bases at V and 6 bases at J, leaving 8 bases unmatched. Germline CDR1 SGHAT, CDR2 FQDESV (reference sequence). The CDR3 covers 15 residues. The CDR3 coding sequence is TGTGCCAGCAGCTCCAGACTAGCGGAAAAGGATACGCAGTATTCT. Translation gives CASSSRLAEKDTQYS.

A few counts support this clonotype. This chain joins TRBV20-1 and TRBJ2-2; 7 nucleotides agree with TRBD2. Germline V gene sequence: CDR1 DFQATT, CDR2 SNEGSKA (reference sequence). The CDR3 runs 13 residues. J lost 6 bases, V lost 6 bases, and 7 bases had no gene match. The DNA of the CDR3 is TGCAGTGCCTTGCGGGGGATGGCCGGGGAGCTGTTTTTT. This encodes CSALRGMAGELFF.

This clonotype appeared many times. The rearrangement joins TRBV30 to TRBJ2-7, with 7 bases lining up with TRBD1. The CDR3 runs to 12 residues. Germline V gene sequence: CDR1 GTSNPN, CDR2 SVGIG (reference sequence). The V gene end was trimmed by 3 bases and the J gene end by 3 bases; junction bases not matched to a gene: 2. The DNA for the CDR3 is TGTGCCTGGAGAGGGGACAGCTACGAGCAGTACTTC. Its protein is CAWRGDSYEQYF.

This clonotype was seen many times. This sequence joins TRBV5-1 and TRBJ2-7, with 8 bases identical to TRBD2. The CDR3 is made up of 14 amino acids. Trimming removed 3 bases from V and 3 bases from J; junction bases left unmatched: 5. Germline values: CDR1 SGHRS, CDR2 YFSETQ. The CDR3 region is CASSSGLASYEQYF. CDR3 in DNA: TGCGCCAGCAGCTCTGGACTAGCAAGCTACGAGCAGTACTTC.

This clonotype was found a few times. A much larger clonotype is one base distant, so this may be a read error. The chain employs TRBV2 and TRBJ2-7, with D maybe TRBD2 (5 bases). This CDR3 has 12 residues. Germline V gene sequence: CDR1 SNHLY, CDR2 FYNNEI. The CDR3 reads CASSERGYGQYF. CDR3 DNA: TGTGCCAGCAGTGAACGGGGTTACGGGCAGTACTTC.

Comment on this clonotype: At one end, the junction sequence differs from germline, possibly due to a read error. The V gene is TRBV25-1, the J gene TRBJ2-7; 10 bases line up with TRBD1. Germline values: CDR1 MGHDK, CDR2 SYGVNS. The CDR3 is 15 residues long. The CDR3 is CASSYGQGGAYERYF. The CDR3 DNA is TGTGCCAGCAGTTACGGACAGGGGGGGGCCTACGAGCGGTACTTC.

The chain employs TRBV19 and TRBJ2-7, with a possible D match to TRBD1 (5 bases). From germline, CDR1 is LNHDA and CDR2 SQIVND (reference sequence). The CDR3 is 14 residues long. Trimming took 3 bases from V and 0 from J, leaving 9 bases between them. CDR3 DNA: TGTGCCAGTAGTATTCCAGGGTACTCCTACGAGCAGTACTTC. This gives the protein CASSIPGYSYEQYF. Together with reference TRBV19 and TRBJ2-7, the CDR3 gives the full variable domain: DGGITQSPKYLFRKEGQNVTLSCEQNLNHDAMYWYRQDPGQGLRLIYYSQIVNDFQKGDIAEGYSVSREKKESFPLTVTSAQKNPTAFYLCASSIPGYSYEQYFGPGTRLTVT.

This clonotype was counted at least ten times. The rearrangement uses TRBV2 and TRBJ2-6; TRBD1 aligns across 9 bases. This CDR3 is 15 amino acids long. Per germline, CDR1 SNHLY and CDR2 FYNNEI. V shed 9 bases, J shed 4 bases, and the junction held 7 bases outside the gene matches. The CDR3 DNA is TGTGCCAGGAGGGACAGGGTGACAGGGGCCAACGTCCTGACTTTC. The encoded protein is CARRDRVTGANVLTF.

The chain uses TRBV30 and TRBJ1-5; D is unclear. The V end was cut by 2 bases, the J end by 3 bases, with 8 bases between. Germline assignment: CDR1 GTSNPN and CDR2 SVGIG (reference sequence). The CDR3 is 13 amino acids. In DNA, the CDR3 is TGTGCCTGGAGTCCGGGAGTCAATCAGCCCCAGCATTTT. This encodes CAWSPGVNQPQHF.

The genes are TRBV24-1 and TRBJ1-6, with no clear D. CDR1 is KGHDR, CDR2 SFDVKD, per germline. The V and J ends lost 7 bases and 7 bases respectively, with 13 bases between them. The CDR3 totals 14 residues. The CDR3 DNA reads TGTGCCACCAGCTCATTCTTCCTCAATTCACCCCTCCACTTT. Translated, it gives CATSSFFLNSPLHF.

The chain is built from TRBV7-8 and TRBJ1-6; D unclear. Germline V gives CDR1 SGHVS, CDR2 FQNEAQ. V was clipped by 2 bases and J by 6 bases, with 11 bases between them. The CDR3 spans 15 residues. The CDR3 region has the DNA TGTGCCAGCAGCTTATTACCCACAACTAATTCACCCCTCCACTTT. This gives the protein CASSLLPTTNSPLHF.

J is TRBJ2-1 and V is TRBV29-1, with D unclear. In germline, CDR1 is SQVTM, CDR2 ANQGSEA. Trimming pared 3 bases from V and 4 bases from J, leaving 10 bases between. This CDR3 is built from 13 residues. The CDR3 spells CSVEYSDYNEQFF. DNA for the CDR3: TGCAGCGTTGAGTACAGTGATTACAATGAGCAGTTCTTC.

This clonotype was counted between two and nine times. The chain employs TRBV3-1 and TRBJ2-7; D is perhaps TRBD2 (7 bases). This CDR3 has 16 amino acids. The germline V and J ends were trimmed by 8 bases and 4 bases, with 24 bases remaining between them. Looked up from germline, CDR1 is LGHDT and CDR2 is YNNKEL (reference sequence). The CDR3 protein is CASSQGLGGALYEQYF. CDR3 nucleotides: TGTGCCAGCTCCCAAGGCTTAGGGGGGGCACTTTACGAGCAGTACTTC.

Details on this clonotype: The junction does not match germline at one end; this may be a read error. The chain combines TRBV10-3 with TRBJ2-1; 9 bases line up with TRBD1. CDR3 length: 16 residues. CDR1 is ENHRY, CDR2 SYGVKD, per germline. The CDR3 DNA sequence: TGTGCCACCAGTGAGAGCATCGGGACAGGGCTCGATGAGCAGTTCTTC. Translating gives CATSESIGTGLDEQFF.

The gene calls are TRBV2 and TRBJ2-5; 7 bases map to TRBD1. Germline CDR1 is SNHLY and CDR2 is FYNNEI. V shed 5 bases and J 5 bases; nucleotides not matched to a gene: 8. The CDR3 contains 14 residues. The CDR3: CASSRTGVRETQYF. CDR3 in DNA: TGTGCCAGCAGTCGAACAGGGGTTAGGGAGACCCAGTACTTC.

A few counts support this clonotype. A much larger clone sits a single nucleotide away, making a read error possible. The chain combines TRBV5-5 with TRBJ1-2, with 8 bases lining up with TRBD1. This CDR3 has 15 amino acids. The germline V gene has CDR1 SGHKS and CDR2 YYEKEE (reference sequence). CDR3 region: CAGSLYQGAHYGYTF. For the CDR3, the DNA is TGTGCCGGCAGCTTGTATCAGGGGGCTCACTATGGCTACACCTTC.

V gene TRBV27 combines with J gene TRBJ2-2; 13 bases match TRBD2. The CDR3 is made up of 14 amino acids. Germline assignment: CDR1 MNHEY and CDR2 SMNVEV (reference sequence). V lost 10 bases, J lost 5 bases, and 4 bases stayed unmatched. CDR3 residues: CATRLAGGTGELFF. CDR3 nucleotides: TGTGCCACCAGACTAGCGGGAGGTACCGGGGAGCTGTTTTTT.

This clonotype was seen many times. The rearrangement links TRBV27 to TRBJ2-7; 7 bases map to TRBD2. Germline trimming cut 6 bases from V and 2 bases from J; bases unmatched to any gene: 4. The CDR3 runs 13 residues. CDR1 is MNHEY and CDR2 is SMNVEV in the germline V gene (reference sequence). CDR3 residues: CASRAGLPYEQYF. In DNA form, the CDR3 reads TGTGCCAGCAGAGCGGGACTACCCTACGAGCAGTACTTC.

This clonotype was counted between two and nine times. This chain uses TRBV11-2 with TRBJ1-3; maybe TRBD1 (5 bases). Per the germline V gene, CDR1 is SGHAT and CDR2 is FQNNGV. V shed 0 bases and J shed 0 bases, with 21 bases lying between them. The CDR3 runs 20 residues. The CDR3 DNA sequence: TGTGCCAGCAGCTTAGATCCCCCCCCCCGACAGAACTGCTCTGGAAACACCATATATTTT. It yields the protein CASSLDPPPRQNCSGNTIYF.

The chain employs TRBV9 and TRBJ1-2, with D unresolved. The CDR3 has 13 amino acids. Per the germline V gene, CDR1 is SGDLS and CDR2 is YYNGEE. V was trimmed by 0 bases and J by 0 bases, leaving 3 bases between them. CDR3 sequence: CASSVVPNYGYTF. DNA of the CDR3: TGTGCCAGCAGCGTAGTCCCTAACTATGGCTACACCTTC. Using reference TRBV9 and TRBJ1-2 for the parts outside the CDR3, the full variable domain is DSGVTQTPKHLITATGQRVTLRCSPRSGDLSVYWYQQSLDQGLQFLIQYYNGEERAKGNILERFSAQQFPDLHSELNLSSLELGDSALYFCASSVVPNYGYTFGSGTRLTVV.

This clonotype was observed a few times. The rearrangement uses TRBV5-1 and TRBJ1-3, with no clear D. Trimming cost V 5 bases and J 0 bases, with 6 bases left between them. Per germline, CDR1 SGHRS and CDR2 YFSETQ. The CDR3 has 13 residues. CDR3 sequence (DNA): TGCGCCAGCAGTAAGGACTCTGGAAACACCATATATTTT. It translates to CASSKDSGNTIYF. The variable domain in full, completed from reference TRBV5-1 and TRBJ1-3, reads KAGVTQTPRYLIKTRGQQVTLSCSPISGHRSVSWYQQTPGQGLQFLFEYFSETQRNKGNFPGRFSGRQFSNSRSEMNVSTLELGDSALYLCASSKDSGNTIYFGEGSWLTVV.